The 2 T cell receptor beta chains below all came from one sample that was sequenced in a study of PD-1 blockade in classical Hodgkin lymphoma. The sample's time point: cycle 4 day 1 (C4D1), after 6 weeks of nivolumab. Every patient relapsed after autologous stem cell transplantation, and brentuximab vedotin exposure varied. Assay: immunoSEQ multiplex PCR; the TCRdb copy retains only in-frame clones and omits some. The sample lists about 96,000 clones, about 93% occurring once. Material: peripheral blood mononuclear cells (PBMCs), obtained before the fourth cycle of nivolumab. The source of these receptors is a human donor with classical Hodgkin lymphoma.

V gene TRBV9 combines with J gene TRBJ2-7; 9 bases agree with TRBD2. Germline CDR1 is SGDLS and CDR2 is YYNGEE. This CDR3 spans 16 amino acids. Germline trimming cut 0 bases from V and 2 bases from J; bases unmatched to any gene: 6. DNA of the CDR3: TGTGCCAGCAGCGTAGCCCCTAGCGGGATCACCTACGAGCAGTACTTC. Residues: CASSVAPSGITYEQYF.

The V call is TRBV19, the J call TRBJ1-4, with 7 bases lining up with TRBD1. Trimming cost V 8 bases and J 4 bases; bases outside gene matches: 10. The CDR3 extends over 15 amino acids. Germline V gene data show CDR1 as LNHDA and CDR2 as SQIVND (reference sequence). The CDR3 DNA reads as TGTGCCAGTCTGCGTTCAGGGGGATTTAATGAAAAACTGTTTTTT. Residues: CASLRSGGFNEKLFF. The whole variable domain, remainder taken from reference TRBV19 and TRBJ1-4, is DGGITQSPKYLFRKEGQNVTLSCEQNLNHDAMYWYRQDPGQGLRLIYYSQIVNDFQKGDIAEGYSVSREKKESFPLTVTSAQKNPTAFYLCASLRSGGFNEKLFFGSGTQLSVL.